This is a list of T cell receptor beta chains from one sample in a study of cytomegalovirus exposure and HLA in healthy donors. Sequencing used immunoSEQ multiplex PCR; TCRdb keeps in-frame clones, though not all of them. The table includes approximately 110,000 clones, 65% to 80% detected once. The sequenced sample consisted of PBMCs. The receptors shown here come from a male donor in good health and CMV-seronegative. CDR3s include the opening cysteine and the closing phenylalanine or tryptophan. The order of the fields is CDR3 protein, CDR3 DNA, V gene, D gene, clone size, J gene, CDR3 length. D genes are given only for firm matches. Rows may omit the clone size; those that give it use once, few, many or a size class.

CDR3 protein: CASSVSDRAYEQYF; CDR3 DNA: TGTGCCAGCAGCGTCTCGGACAGAGCCTACGAGCAGTACTTC; V gene: TRBV9; D gene: -; clone size: -; J gene: TRBJ2-7; CDR3 length: 14
CDR3 protein: CASSLFPPGQTSSYEQYF; CDR3 DNA: TGTGCCAGCAGCTTATTTCCTCCGGGACAAACTTCCTCCTACGAGCAGTACTTC; V gene: TRBV11-2; D gene: -; clone size: -; J gene: TRBJ2-7; CDR3 length: 18
CDR3 protein: CASSIGAGAVYNEQFF; CDR3 DNA: TGTGCCAGTAGTATCGGCGCGGGAGCAGTCTACAATGAGCAGTTCTTC; V gene: TRBV19; D gene: TRBD2; clone size: -; J gene: TRBJ2-1; CDR3 length: 16
CDR3 protein: CASRGTDRNTEAFF; CDR3 DNA: TGTGCCAGTAGAGGGACAGATAGGAACACTGAAGCTTTCTTT; V gene: TRBV19; D gene: TRBD1; clone size: -; J gene: TRBJ1-1; CDR3 length: 14
CDR3 protein: CASSLSPTGRSYEQYF; CDR3 DNA: TGTGCCAGTAGTCTTTCCCCGACAGGGCGCTCCTACGAGCAGTACTTC; V gene: TRBV19; D gene: TRBD1; clone size: -; J gene: TRBJ2-7; CDR3 length: 16
CDR3 protein: CASSLSAALSYEQYF; CDR3 DNA: TGTGCCAGCAGTTTATCGGCTGCCCTCTCCTACGAGCAGTACTTC; V gene: TRBV27; D gene: -; clone size: few; J gene: TRBJ2-7; CDR3 length: 15
CDR3 protein: CASSPSGGADETQYF; CDR3 DNA: TGTGCCAGCAGTCCCTCGGGGGGCGCGGATGAGACCCAGTACTTC; V gene: TRBV28; D gene: -; clone size: -; J gene: TRBJ2-5; CDR3 length: 15
CDR3 protein: CASSPLAGGPYEQYF; CDR3 DNA: TGTGCCAGCAGTCCATTAGCGGGAGGGCCCTACGAGCAGTACTTC; V gene: TRBV28; D gene: TRBD2; clone size: -; J gene: TRBJ2-7; CDR3 length: 15
CDR3 protein: CASSLLVPGDRGETQYF; CDR3 DNA: TGTGCCAGCAGCTTACTGGTCCCAGGGGATCGTGGGGAGACCCAGTACTTC; V gene: TRBV7-6; D gene: -; clone size: -; J gene: TRBJ2-5; CDR3 length: 17
CDR3 protein: CASIDRAQGTEAFF; CDR3 DNA: TGTGCCAGCATCGACAGGGCCCAAGGGACTGAAGCTTTCTTT; V gene: TRBV6-6; D gene: TRBD1; clone size: -; J gene: TRBJ1-1; CDR3 length: 14
CDR3 protein: CASSHGTGGAGNEQFF; CDR3 DNA: TGTGCCAGTAGTCACGGGACAGGGGGCGCTGGCAATGAGCAGTTCTTC; V gene: TRBV19; D gene: TRBD1; clone size: -; J gene: TRBJ2-1; CDR3 length: 16
CDR3 protein: CASSTQAGGVRGEQFF; CDR3 DNA: TGTGCCAGCAGTACCCAAGCGGGAGGGGTCAGAGGTGAGCAGTTCTTC; V gene: TRBV27; D gene: TRBD2; clone size: -; J gene: TRBJ2-1; CDR3 length: 16
CDR3 protein: CAWSVTASGRVGIQYF; CDR3 DNA: TGTGCCTGGAGTGTAACGGCTAGCGGGAGGGTAGGCATTCAGTACTTC; V gene: TRBV30; D gene: TRBD2; clone size: -; J gene: TRBJ2-4; CDR3 length: 16
CDR3 protein: CASGPWGVSSGANVLTF; CDR3 DNA: TGTGCCAGCGGCCCCTGGGGCGTCAGCTCTGGGGCCAACGTCCTGACTTTC; V gene: TRBV27; D gene: -; clone size: -; J gene: TRBJ2-6; CDR3 length: 17
CDR3 protein: CASSPGQPQETQYF; CDR3 DNA: TGTGCCAGCTCCCCCGGACAGCCCCAAGAGACCCAGTACTTC; V gene: TRBV18; D gene: -; clone size: -; J gene: TRBJ2-5; CDR3 length: 14
CDR3 protein: CAWSPNLMGGQYF; CDR3 DNA: TGTGCCTGGAGCCCCAACCTTATGGGGGGGCAGTACTTC; V gene: TRBV30; D gene: -; clone size: -; J gene: TRBJ2-7; CDR3 length: 13
CDR3 protein: CASRTSGQNTGELFF; CDR3 DNA: TGCGCCAGCAGAACTAGCGGACAGAACACCGGGGAGCTGTTTTTT; V gene: TRBV5-1; D gene: TRBD2; clone size: -; J gene: TRBJ2-2; CDR3 length: 15
CDR3 protein: CASSFGTSGRTEQYF; CDR3 DNA: TGTGCCAGCAGCTTTGGGACTAGCGGGAGAACCGAGCAGTACTTC; V gene: TRBV5-8; D gene: TRBD2; clone size: -; J gene: TRBJ2-7; CDR3 length: 15
CDR3 protein: CASSLGGQGGLNYGYTF; CDR3 DNA: TGTGCCAGCAGTTTAGGGGGACAGGGGGGACTCAACTATGGCTACACCTTC; V gene: TRBV27; D gene: TRBD1; clone size: -; J gene: TRBJ1-2; CDR3 length: 17
CDR3 protein: CASSTELAGGHEQFF; CDR3 DNA: TGTGCCAGCAGCACTGAACTAGCGGGAGGCCATGAGCAGTTCTTC; V gene: TRBV6-1; D gene: TRBD2; clone size: -; J gene: TRBJ2-1; CDR3 length: 15
CDR3 protein: CASRSGLAGGGTGELFF; CDR3 DNA: TGTGCCAGCAGATCGGGACTAGCGGGAGGGGGCACCGGGGAGCTGTTTTTT; V gene: TRBV5-4; D gene: TRBD2; clone size: -; J gene: TRBJ2-2; CDR3 length: 17
CDR3 protein: CATEPRLAGDTGELFF; CDR3 DNA: TGTGCCACTGAACCCAGACTAGCGGGAGACACCGGGGAGCTGTTTTTT; V gene: TRBV10-3; D gene: TRBD2; clone size: once; J gene: TRBJ2-2; CDR3 length: 16
CDR3 protein: CAITGSGGTYEQYF; CDR3 DNA: TGTGCCATCACGGGTAGCGGAGGAACCTACGAGCAGTACTTC; V gene: TRBV10-3; D gene: -; clone size: -; J gene: TRBJ2-7; CDR3 length: 14
CDR3 protein: CASSLVTSGRYSYEQYF; CDR3 DNA: TGTGCCAGCAGCTTAGTGACTAGCGGGAGATACTCCTACGAGCAGTACTTC; V gene: TRBV7-2; D gene: TRBD2; clone size: -; J gene: TRBJ2-7; CDR3 length: 17
CDR3 protein: CASSRGNLNTEAFF; CDR3 DNA: TGTGCCAGCAGCCGAGGTAACCTGAACACTGAAGCTTTCTTT; V gene: TRBV14; D gene: -; clone size: -; J gene: TRBJ1-1; CDR3 length: 14
CDR3 protein: CASSSQWEQYF; CDR3 DNA: TGTGCCAGCAGCTCGCAGTGGGAGCAGTACTTC; V gene: TRBV11-2; D gene: -; clone size: -; J gene: TRBJ2-7; CDR3 length: 11
CDR3 protein: CASGQLGTSGKDTQYF; CDR3 DNA: TGCGCCAGCGGACAACTCGGGACTAGCGGGAAGGATACGCAGTATTTT; V gene: TRBV5-1; D gene: TRBD2; clone size: -; J gene: TRBJ2-3; CDR3 length: 16
CDR3 protein: CASSASGGETFYGYTF; CDR3 DNA: TGTGCCAGCAGTGCCTCAGGGGGCGAGACCTTCTATGGCTACACCTTC; V gene: TRBV27; D gene: TRBD1; clone size: -; J gene: TRBJ1-2; CDR3 length: 16
CDR3 protein: CASSSGLAGFGETQYF; CDR3 DNA: TGTGCCAGCAGCTCGGGACTAGCGGGGTTCGGGGAGACCCAGTACTTC; V gene: TRBV7-7; D gene: TRBD2; clone size: -; J gene: TRBJ2-5; CDR3 length: 16
CDR3 protein: CASSGQGGTDTQYF; CDR3 DNA: TGTGCCAGCAGCGGGCAGGGTGGGACAGATACGCAGTATTTT; V gene: TRBV7-3; D gene: -; clone size: -; J gene: TRBJ2-3; CDR3 length: 14
CDR3 protein: CASSEVRGSTEAFF; CDR3 DNA: TGTGCCAGTAGTGAAGTCAGGGGGAGCACTGAAGCTTTCTTT; V gene: TRBV19; D gene: TRBD1; clone size: -; J gene: TRBJ1-1; CDR3 length: 14
CDR3 protein: CASSLSGTGELFF; CDR3 DNA: TGCGCCAGCAGCTTATCCGGGACCGGGGAGCTGTTTTTT; V gene: TRBV5-1; D gene: -; clone size: few; J gene: TRBJ2-2; CDR3 length: 13
CDR3 protein: CSVERTGSSTDTQYF; CDR3 DNA: TGCAGCGTTGAGCGGACTGGATCTAGCACAGATACGCAGTATTTT; V gene: TRBV29-1; D gene: -; clone size: few; J gene: TRBJ2-3; CDR3 length: 15
CDR3 protein: CASSYSTSGNEQFF; CDR3 DNA: TGTGCCAGCAGTTACTCTACTAGCGGAAATGAGCAGTTCTTC; V gene: TRBV6-5; D gene: TRBD2; clone size: few; J gene: TRBJ2-1; CDR3 length: 14
CDR3 protein: CASRDRGRGTEAFF; CDR3 DNA: TGTGCCAGTAGGGACAGGGGGCGGGGTACTGAAGCTTTCTTT; V gene: TRBV19; D gene: TRBD1; clone size: -; J gene: TRBJ1-1; CDR3 length: 14
CDR3 protein: CASSAGLAGAYEQYF; CDR3 DNA: TGTGCCAGTAGCGCTGGACTAGCGGGGGCCTACGAGCAGTACTTC; V gene: TRBV19; D gene: TRBD2; clone size: -; J gene: TRBJ2-7; CDR3 length: 15
CDR3 protein: CASSSGGSTEAFF; CDR3 DNA: TGTGCCAGCAGTTCAGGGGGATCCACTGAAGCTTTCTTT; V gene: TRBV2; D gene: TRBD1; clone size: few; J gene: TRBJ1-1; CDR3 length: 13
CDR3 protein: CASSQDGGDTQYF; CDR3 DNA: TGTGCCAGCAGCCAAGATGGGGGGGATACGCAGTATTTT; V gene: TRBV4-2; D gene: -; clone size: -; J gene: TRBJ2-3; CDR3 length: 13
CDR3 protein: CASSLRQGGGTYEQYF; CDR3 DNA: TGCGCCAGCAGCTTACGACAGGGGGGAGGTACGTACGAGCAGTACTTC; V gene: TRBV5-1; D gene: TRBD1; clone size: -; J gene: TRBJ2-7; CDR3 length: 16
CDR3 protein: CASSHRSTDTQYF; CDR3 DNA: TGTGCCAGCAGTCACCGGAGCACAGATACGCAGTATTTT; V gene: TRBV28; D gene: -; clone size: -; J gene: TRBJ2-3; CDR3 length: 13
CDR3 protein: CASKMQGSTDTQYF; CDR3 DNA: TGCGCCAGCAAAATGCAGGGGAGCACAGATACGCAGTATTTT; V gene: TRBV5-1; D gene: -; clone size: -; J gene: TRBJ2-3; CDR3 length: 14
CDR3 protein: CASSYSTRASYEQYF; CDR3 DNA: TGCGCCAGCAGCTACTCGACTAGGGCGAGCTACGAGCAGTACTTC; V gene: TRBV5-1; D gene: -; clone size: -; J gene: TRBJ2-7; CDR3 length: 15
CDR3 protein: CASSGQGSTDTQYF; CDR3 DNA: TGTGCCAGCAGCGGACAGGGGAGCACAGATACGCAGTATTTT; V gene: TRBV7-9; D gene: TRBD1; clone size: -; J gene: TRBJ2-3; CDR3 length: 14
CDR3 protein: CASSGYQGVNTGELFF; CDR3 DNA: TGTGCCAGCAGCGGATATCAGGGGGTCAACACCGGGGAGCTGTTTTTT; V gene: TRBV9; D gene: TRBD1; clone size: -; J gene: TRBJ2-2; CDR3 length: 16
CDR3 protein: CASSSPGLEYRAQYF; CDR3 DNA: TGTGCCAGCAGTTCCCCGGGACTAGAGTATCGGGCGCAGTATTTT; V gene: TRBV28; D gene: TRBD2; clone size: few; J gene: TRBJ2-3; CDR3 length: 15
CDR3 protein: CASSLSWGTPSYEQYF; CDR3 DNA: TGTGCCAGCAGTTTATCGTGGGGGACACCCTCCTACGAGCAGTACTTC; V gene: TRBV27; D gene: -; clone size: -; J gene: TRBJ2-7; CDR3 length: 16
CDR3 protein: CASSKGAPRTGELFF; CDR3 DNA: TGTGCCAGCAGCAAAGGGGCCCCCCGGACCGGGGAGCTGTTTTTT; V gene: TRBV13; D gene: -; clone size: -; J gene: TRBJ2-2; CDR3 length: 15